One and the same sample provided the 2 T cell receptor beta chains below, sequenced in a study of T cells in Graves' hyperthyroidism and ophthalmopathy. Amplification of TCR beta CDR3 regions was performed using RNA transcripts as template. TCR CDR3 underwent first-round RT-PCR with the HTBI primer set. MiXCR, run by TCRdb on the multiplex PCR reads, gives a single entry per CDR3 protein. In the table there are around 520,000 distinct CDR3 sequences, about 15% of which are singletons. The material sequenced was blood. The receptor set was obtained from a woman aged 18-29 years with Graves' hyperthyroidism.

This clonotype occurred many times. The chain joins TRBV29-1 to TRBJ1-1; D not certain. This CDR3 is 14 amino acids long. Trimming took 6 bases from V and 1 from J, leaving 15 bases between them. Germline CDR1 SQVTM, CDR2 ANQGSEA. CDR3 in DNA: TGCAGCGTGTTTCCCATCTCGGGGAACACTGAAGCTTTCTTT. Translated, it gives CSVFPISGNTEAFF.

At least ten counts were recorded for this clonotype. In DNA, the CDR3 is TGTGCCAGCAGTTACTCCCCGGTTGGATATGGCTACACCTTC. It yields the protein CASSYSPVGYGYTF. The V call is TRBV6-2 or TRBV6-3, the J call TRBJ1-2; D unclear. V lost 0 bases, J lost 5 bases, and 10 bases lay in between. This CDR3 region has 14 residues. Germline V gene sequence: CDR1 MNHEY, CDR2 SVGEGT.